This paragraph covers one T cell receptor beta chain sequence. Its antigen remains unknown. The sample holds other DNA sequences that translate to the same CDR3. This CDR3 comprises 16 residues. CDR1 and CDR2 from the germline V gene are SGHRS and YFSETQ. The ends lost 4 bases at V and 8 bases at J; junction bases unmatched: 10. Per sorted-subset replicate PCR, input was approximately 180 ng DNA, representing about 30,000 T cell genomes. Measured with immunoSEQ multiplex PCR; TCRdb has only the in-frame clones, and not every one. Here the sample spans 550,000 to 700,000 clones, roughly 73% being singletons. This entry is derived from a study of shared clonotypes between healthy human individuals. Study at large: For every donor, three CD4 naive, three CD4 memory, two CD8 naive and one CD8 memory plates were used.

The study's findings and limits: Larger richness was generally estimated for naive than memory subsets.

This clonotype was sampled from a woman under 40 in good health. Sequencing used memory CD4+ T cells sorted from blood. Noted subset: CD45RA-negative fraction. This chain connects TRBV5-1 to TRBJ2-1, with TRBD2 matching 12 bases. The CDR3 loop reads CASSLSTSGRGDEQFF. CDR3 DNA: TGCGCCAGCAGCCTCTCGACTAGCGGGAGAGGCGATGAGCAGTTCTTC.